These 17 T cell receptor beta chains were all obtained from the same sample, sequenced in a study of OX40 agonist ivuxolimab in advanced cancers. Some clones are missing from TCRdb's copy, which holds only in-frame ones; the method was immunoSEQ multiplex PCR. The table includes 100,000 to 150,000 clones, 85% to 95% detected once. The source was CD4+ or CD8+ T cells sorted from blood, collected in a trial of the OX40 agonist ivuxolimab. Receptors were obtained from an adult with an advanced solid tumor such as melanoma, head and neck, liver or kidney cancer.

J is TRBJ2-1 and V is TRBV5-1; D ambiguous. In germline, CDR1 is SGHRS, CDR2 YFSETQ. This CDR3 contains 17 residues. V lost 0 bases and J lost 0, with 13 bases in between. CDR3 protein: CASSLAVDWSSYNEQFF. The DNA for the CDR3 is TGCGCCAGCAGCTTGGCCGTTGACTGGAGCTCCTACAATGAGCAGTTCTTC.

This clone was counted a single time. This chain uses TRBV4-2 with TRBJ1-1; unclear D gene. The germline CDR1 and CDR2 sequences are LGHNA and YNFKEQ. CDR3 length equals 15 residues. Trimming left V 4 bases short and J 0 bases short, with 12 bases between. The CDR3 protein is CASSPKEGMNTEAFF. The DNA of the CDR3 is TGTGCCAGCAGCCCCAAGGAGGGAATGAACACTGAAGCTTTCTTT.

CDR3 region: CASYRSQETQYF. The CDR3 DNA is TGTGCCAGCTACCGGTCCCAAGAGACCCAGTACTTC. The chain recombines TRBV28 with TRBJ2-5; the D is unclear. Germline V lookup: CDR1 MDHEN, CDR2 SYDVKM. Trimming left V 8 bases short and J 1 base short, with 8 bases between. CDR3 size: 12 residues.

This chain connects TRBV27 to TRBJ1-5, with 11 bases aligning to TRBD1. Trimming cost V 2 bases and J 4 bases; bases outside gene matches: 4. This CDR3 spans 16 amino acids. From germline, CDR1 is MNHEY and CDR2 SMNVEV (reference sequence). CDR3 in amino acids: CASSLAGTGGNQPQHF. CDR3 nucleotide sequence: TGTGCCAGCAGTTTAGCGGGGACAGGGGGTAATCAGCCCCAGCATTTT.

The chain links TRBV7-3 to TRBJ2-6; D is possibly TRBD1 (6 bases). From germline, CDR1 is SGHTA and CDR2 FQGTGA. This CDR3 is built from 18 residues. The germline V and J ends were trimmed by 5 bases and 1 base, with 18 bases remaining between them. In nucleotides, the CDR3 is TGTGCCAGCAGCCCAACAGGGCTAAGTGGATCTGGGGCCAACGTCCTGACTTTC. Its protein product is CASSPTGLSGSGANVLTF.

The J gene is TRBJ2-1, the V gene TRBV27, with 8 bases matching TRBD2. Germline loops: CDR1 MNHEY, CDR2 SMNVEV (reference sequence). This CDR3 is 13 amino acids long. Trimming at V came to 6 bases and at J to 7 bases, leaving 5 bases not matched to a gene. CDR3 nucleotides: TGTGCCAGCAGGTCGGGGGGGTTGAATGAGCAGTTCTTC. Amino acid sequence: CASRSGGLNEQFF.

V is TRBV6-5 and J is TRBJ2-7, with 9 bases that match TRBD1. Trimming took 4 bases from V and 2 from J; bases not matched to a gene: 6. The CDR3 extends over 15 amino acids. Germline V gives CDR1 MNHEY, CDR2 SVGAGI. The CDR3 DNA reads TGTGCCAGCAGTTTTTCCGGGACAGGGACCTACGAGCAGTACTTC. Translating it yields CASSFSGTGTYEQYF.

The chain combines TRBV28 with TRBJ2-1; 11 bases line up with TRBD2. This CDR3 is built from 16 residues. The V and J ends lost 7 bases and 7 bases, in that order; junction bases with no gene match: 12. Germline assignment: CDR1 MDHEN and CDR2 SYDVKM. The CDR3, as DNA: TGTGCCAGCACCTCGGCGGGGCTAGCGGGAGGAAATGAGCAGTTCTTC. Protein: CASTSAGLAGGNEQFF.

The chain joins TRBV7-8 to TRBJ2-5, with TRBD2 matching over 10 bases. The CDR3 totals 17 residues. Germline V gene data show CDR1 as SGHVS and CDR2 as FQNEAQ. The J segment lost 5 bases and the V segment lost 4 bases, leaving 13 bases of the junction unmatched. In DNA form, the CDR3 reads TGTGCCAGCAGCTCCCGGGCTAGCGGGAGAGGCGCGGAGACCCAGTACTTC. Protein product: CASSSRASGRGAETQYF.

This clone was counted once. The chain has TRBV27 and TRBJ1-5; D gene ambiguous. CDR1 and CDR2 from the germline V gene are MNHEY and SMNVEV (reference sequence). The V end was cut by 2 bases, the J end by 5 bases, with 10 bases between. The CDR3 totals 14 residues. CDR3 nucleotide sequence: TGTGCCAGCAGTTTAAGGGTCCCTGATCAGCCCCAGCATTTT. As protein: CASSLRVPDQPQHF.

The chain uses TRBV7-9 and TRBJ1-1, with D maybe TRBD1 (6 bases). CDR3 size: 14 residues. V was shortened by 1 base and J by 8 bases, with 14 bases between the two germline ends. Germline V gene lookup returns CDR1 SEHNR and CDR2 FQNEAQ (reference sequence). The CDR3 nucleotides read TGTGCCAGCAGCTTAGGGAGACAGGTAGGGGAAGCTTTCTTT. Protein: CASSLGRQVGEAFF.

V usage is TRBV5-5 and J usage is TRBJ2-7, with 7 nucleotides matching TRBD1. The CDR3 length is 16 residues. In germline, CDR1 is SGHKS, CDR2 YYEKEE (reference sequence). V trimming: 5 bases; J trimming: 3 bases; junction bases outside the gene matches: 14. CDR3 sequence reads: CASRHGRDRGYYEQYF. The CDR3 nucleotides read TGTGCCAGCAGACACGGCCGGGACAGAGGGTACTACGAGCAGTACTTC.

This clone has just one count. This chain connects TRBV28 to TRBJ1-3, with D possibly matching TRBD1 (5 bases). From germline, CDR1 is MDHEN and CDR2 SYDVKM. With 6 bases removed from V and 1 base from J, the gap between germline ends came to 22 bases. This CDR3 comprises 18 residues. CDR3 in amino acids: CASSLDWGRGGSGNTIYF. CDR3 DNA sequence: TGTGCCAGCAGCCTAGACTGGGGGAGGGGAGGGTCTGGAAACACCATATATTTT.

This rearrangement joins TRBV28 to TRBJ2-5, with D perhaps TRBD1 (7 bases). Trimming pared 7 bases from V and 7 bases from J, leaving 25 bases between. This CDR3 is built from 16 residues. From germline, CDR1 is MDHEN and CDR2 SYDVKM. This chain's CDR3 is CASTAMTGRNQGTQYF. In nucleotides, the CDR3 is TGTGCCAGCACGGCCATGACAGGGAGGAATCAGGGGACCCAGTACTTC.

This chain joins TRBV6-5 and TRBJ1-2, with D tentatively TRBD1 (5 bases). V was pared by 6 bases and J by 4 bases, with 15 bases between. Germline values: CDR1 MNHEY, CDR2 SVGAGI. The length of the CDR3 is 14 residues. CDR3 bases: TGTGCCAGCAGAGACAGTTACAACGCCTATGGCTACACCTTC. It specifies CASRDSYNAYGYTF.

DNA for the CDR3: TGTGCCAGCAGTTTGGTGGCTAACTATGGCTACACCTTC. Its translation is CASSLVANYGYTF. The chain recombines TRBV28 with TRBJ1-2, with no clear D. Germline-derived CDR1 and CDR2 are MDHEN and SYDVKM. The CDR3 is 13 residues long. V was trimmed by 3 bases and J by 0 bases, leaving 5 bases between them.

In this sample, this clone turned up once. The rearrangement uses TRBV29-1 and TRBJ1-3; no reliable D call. The V end lost 4 bases, the J end lost 2 bases, and 15 bases lay between the germline ends. The CDR3 totals 15 residues. The germline V gene has CDR1 SQVTM and CDR2 ANQGSEA. Written as DNA, the CDR3 is TGCAGCGTTGCCATGACCTTTTTTGCTGGAAACACCATATATTTT. This sequence encodes CSVAMTFFAGNTIYF.